A selection of T cell receptor beta chains follows, all from one sample in a study of blood T cell repertoires in COVID-19. The table came from immunoSEQ multiplex PCR; TCRdb's copy has only in-frame clones and leaves some out. The table includes about 140,000 clones, around 90% detected once. Input material: peripheral blood. The receptors were gathered from a woman aged 80 or over with acute or convalescent COVID-19. Each CDR3 is given with its conserved first and last residue. D genes are given only for firm matches. Expanded clones are given a class, and other clones once, few, many or no size at all.

CDR3aa: CAIRGEVTEAFF; CDR3nt: TGTGCCATCAGGGGGGAGGTCACTGAAGCTTTCTTT; v_gene: TRBV10-3; abundance: .; j_gene: TRBJ1-1; d_gene: .; len: 12
CDR3aa: CASSLAGLDEQFF; CDR3nt: TGCGCCAGCAGCTTGGCAGGGCTTGATGAGCAGTTCTTC; v_gene: TRBV5-1; abundance: .; j_gene: TRBJ2-1; d_gene: .; len: 13
CDR3aa: CASSAAQGSYTEAFF; CDR3nt: TGTGCCAGCTCAGCAGCACAGGGGTCCTACACTGAAGCTTTCTTT; v_gene: TRBV18; abundance: few; j_gene: TRBJ1-1; d_gene: TRBD1; len: 15
CDR3aa: CASSPDLVNTEAFF; CDR3nt: TGTGCCAGCAGCCCAGATCTGGTGAACACTGAAGCTTTCTTT; v_gene: TRBV7-3; abundance: .; j_gene: TRBJ1-1; d_gene: .; len: 14
CDR3aa: CASSLGGDQPQHF; CDR3nt: TGTGCCAGCAGCTTAGGGGGGGACCAGCCCCAGCATTTT; v_gene: TRBV7-2; abundance: few; j_gene: TRBJ1-5; d_gene: .; len: 13
CDR3aa: CASSEASGIKGYTF; CDR3nt: TGTGCCAGCAGTGAAGCTTCGGGTATAAAAGGCTACACCTTC; v_gene: TRBV6-1; abundance: .; j_gene: TRBJ1-2; d_gene: .; len: 14
CDR3aa: CASSTGQGHTEAFF; CDR3nt: TGCGCCAGCAGCACCGGACAGGGTCACACTGAAGCTTTCTTT; v_gene: TRBV5-1; abundance: .; j_gene: TRBJ1-1; d_gene: TRBD1; len: 14
CDR3aa: CSVGGTYGYTF; CDR3nt: TGCAGCGTTGGCGGGACTTATGGCTACACCTTC; v_gene: TRBV29-1; abundance: .; j_gene: TRBJ1-2; d_gene: .; len: 11
CDR3aa: CASSPHRASPLHF; CDR3nt: TGTGCCAGCAGTCCCCACAGGGCCTCACCCCTCCACTTT; v_gene: TRBV6-5; abundance: .; j_gene: TRBJ1-6; d_gene: .; len: 13
CDR3aa: CASSPRIAGNTGELFF; CDR3nt: TGTGCCAGCAGCCCTCGCATAGCGGGGAACACCGGGGAGCTGTTTTTT; v_gene: TRBV11-2; abundance: .; j_gene: TRBJ2-2; d_gene: TRBD2; len: 16
CDR3aa: CASSIPGSTEAFF; CDR3nt: TGTGCCAGTAGTATCCCCGGGAGCACTGAAGCTTTCTTT; v_gene: TRBV19; abundance: .; j_gene: TRBJ1-1; d_gene: .; len: 13
CDR3aa: CAYGVQETQYF; CDR3nt: TGTGCCTACGGGGTACAAGAGACCCAGTACTTC; v_gene: TRBV30; abundance: once; j_gene: TRBJ2-5; d_gene: .; len: 11
CDR3aa: CASRRLAGDSYNEQFF; CDR3nt: TGTGCCAGCAGACGGCTAGCGGGGGACTCCTACAATGAGCAGTTCTTC; v_gene: TRBV4-2; abundance: .; j_gene: TRBJ2-1; d_gene: TRBD2; len: 16
CDR3aa: CASSAKQQGGGYTF; CDR3nt: TGTGCCAGCAGTGCGAAACAACAGGGGGGCGGCTACACCTTC; v_gene: TRBV2; abundance: .; j_gene: TRBJ1-2; d_gene: TRBD1; len: 14
CDR3aa: CASSYIPGNTIYF; CDR3nt: TGTGCCAGTTCGTACATCCCTGGAAACACCATATATTTT; v_gene: TRBV9; abundance: few; j_gene: TRBJ1-3; d_gene: .; len: 13
CDR3aa: CATPGVEGEKLFF; CDR3nt: TGTGCCACGCCGGGGGTGGAGGGAGAAAAACTGTTTTTT; v_gene: TRBV30; abundance: .; j_gene: TRBJ1-4; d_gene: .; len: 13
CDR3aa: CASSPGGGTDTQYF; CDR3nt: TGCGCCAGCAGCCCCGGTGGAGGGACAGATACGCAGTATTTT; v_gene: TRBV5-1; abundance: .; j_gene: TRBJ2-3; d_gene: .; len: 14
CDR3aa: CASSLVGGGTDTQYF; CDR3nt: TGTGCCAGCAGCTTGGTGGGGGGGGGCACAGATACGCAGTATTTT; v_gene: TRBV5-5; abundance: .; j_gene: TRBJ2-3; d_gene: TRBD2; len: 15
CDR3aa: CASSSAGRSNTGELFF; CDR3nt: TGTGCCAGCAGTTCCGCGGGACGTTCGAACACCGGGGAGCTGTTTTTT; v_gene: TRBV6-5; abundance: few; j_gene: TRBJ2-2; d_gene: .; len: 16
CDR3aa: CASSQDRTGGRGYTF; CDR3nt: TGTGCCAGCAGCCAAGACAGAACAGGGGGACGGGGCTACACCTTC; v_gene: TRBV3-1/TRBV3-2; abundance: few; j_gene: TRBJ1-2; d_gene: TRBD1; len: 15
CDR3aa: CSASSGQAYEQYF; CDR3nt: TGCAGTGCTAGTTCGGGACAGGCCTACGAGCAGTACTTC; v_gene: TRBV20-1; abundance: .; j_gene: TRBJ2-7; d_gene: TRBD1; len: 13
CDR3aa: CASSTTGGLYEQYF; CDR3nt: TGTGCCAGTAGTACGACAGGGGGACTATACGAGCAGTACTTC; v_gene: TRBV19; abundance: .; j_gene: TRBJ2-7; d_gene: TRBD1; len: 14
CDR3aa: CASRRKGTVYEAFF; CDR3nt: TGTGCCAGTAGGCGGAAAGGGACAGTTTATGAAGCTTTCTTT; v_gene: TRBV19; abundance: .; j_gene: TRBJ1-1; d_gene: TRBD1; len: 14
CDR3aa: CASSLVGPLTTNTEAFF; CDR3nt: TGCGCCAGCAGCTTGGTCGGCCCACTAACCACCAACACTGAAGCTTTCTTT; v_gene: TRBV5-1; abundance: .; j_gene: TRBJ1-1; d_gene: .; len: 17
CDR3aa: CASSQGVLAGNTIYF; CDR3nt: TGTGCCAGCAGCCAGGGAGTTTTGGCTGGAAACACCATATATTTT; v_gene: TRBV3-1/TRBV3-2; abundance: once; j_gene: TRBJ1-3; d_gene: .; len: 15
CDR3aa: CASSEHRGNQPQHF; CDR3nt: TGTGCCAGCAGTGAGCACAGGGGCAATCAGCCCCAGCATTTT; v_gene: TRBV2; abundance: .; j_gene: TRBJ1-5; d_gene: .; len: 14
CDR3aa: CASSTRESETQYF; CDR3nt: TGTGCCAGCAGTACGCGGGAGTCTGAGACCCAGTACTTC; v_gene: TRBV2; abundance: .; j_gene: TRBJ2-5; d_gene: TRBD2; len: 13
CDR3aa: CASSTRTANYGYTF; CDR3nt: TGTGCCAGCAGCACGCGGACAGCAAACTATGGCTACACCTTC; v_gene: TRBV3-1/TRBV3-2; abundance: .; j_gene: TRBJ1-2; d_gene: .; len: 14
CDR3aa: CASSWTGQIYTTGELFF; CDR3nt: TGTGCCAGCAGCTGGACGGGACAGATCTATACCACCGGGGAGCTGTTTTTT; v_gene: TRBV7-9; abundance: .; j_gene: TRBJ2-2; d_gene: TRBD1; len: 17
CDR3aa: CASSSGLAGTGELFF; CDR3nt: TGTGCCAGCAGTTCGGGACTAGCGGGCACCGGGGAGCTGTTTTTT; v_gene: TRBV6-6; abundance: .; j_gene: TRBJ2-2; d_gene: TRBD2; len: 15
CDR3aa: CASSIDHLVTDNEQFF; CDR3nt: TGTGCCAGTAGTATCGACCATCTAGTGACGGACAATGAGCAGTTCTTC; v_gene: TRBV19; abundance: .; j_gene: TRBJ2-1; d_gene: .; len: 16
CDR3aa: CAWGTGGKHEKLFF; CDR3nt: TGTGCCTGGGGAACAGGGGGAAAACATGAAAAACTGTTTTTT; v_gene: TRBV30; abundance: .; j_gene: TRBJ1-4; d_gene: TRBD1; len: 14